One sample yielded the 17 T cell receptor beta chains listed below, sequenced in a study of response to subunit inactivated influenza vaccine. MiXCR was run by TCRdb on the RT-PCR reads, yielding one entry per CDR3 protein. The table has under 200,000 distinct CDR3 sequences, more than 10% seen once; the top ten hold approximately 32%. The sample was also reused in another study, on T cells expressing NK-cell markers. That source notes: The authors made TCR beta cDNA libraries by 5'RACE template switching. This switching added a universal primer site and UMIs.

This material consisted of CD8+ T cells sorted from PBMCs, taken about 12 days after vaccination. The receptors originated from a man in his fifties who received an inactivated influenza vaccine.

There are a few counts of this clonotype. The CDR3 is CASSLLLEGRSNYGYTF. The CDR3, as DNA: TGTGCCAGCAGTTTATTGTTGGAGGGACGGAGCAACTATGGCTACACCTTC. The chain recombines TRBV28 with TRBJ1-2; weak D call: TRBD1 (5 bases). Trimming left V 1 base short and J 2 bases short, with 17 bases between. Germline CDR1 is MDHEN and CDR2 is SYDVKM. The CDR3 consists of 17 residues.

This clonotype has just a few counts. This rearrangement joins TRBV20-1 to TRBJ2-7; D not resolved. V lost 0 bases to trimming and J lost 2 bases, with 11 bases between them. The CDR3 is made up of 14 amino acids. Germline lookup yields CDR1 DFQATT and CDR2 SNEGSKA (reference sequence). CDR3 residues: CSARDLFQAYEQYF. CDR3 sequence (DNA): TGCAGTGCTAGAGATCTCTTCCAGGCCTACGAGCAGTACTTC.

The chain carries TRBV12-3 or TRBV12-4 and TRBJ2-3; D not resolved. The CDR3 has 15 residues. The ends were cut back, 1 base at V and 0 bases at J, with 8 bases in the middle. DNA for the CDR3: TGTGCCAGCAGTTTAGGAGACGGGAGCACAGATACGCAGTATTTT. This translates into CASSLGDGSTDTQYF.

CDR3: CSARRTGSYNEQFF. Written as DNA, the CDR3 is TGCAGTGCAAGGCGGACAGGGTCTTACAATGAGCAGTTCTTC. This rearrangement joins TRBV20-1 to TRBJ2-1; 8 positions match TRBD1. The CDR3 spans 14 residues. CDR1 is DFQATT, CDR2 SNEGSKA, per germline (reference sequence). Unmatched junction bases numbered 8, after V lost 6 bases and J lost 4 bases.

This clonotype was seen ten or more times. The chain is built from TRBV27 and TRBJ2-1; D is ambiguous. CDR1 is MNHEY, CDR2 SMNVEV, per germline (reference sequence). Trimming cost V 6 bases and J 7 bases, with 10 bases left between them. The CDR3 totals 12 residues. CDR3 nucleotides: TGTGCCAGCAGCTTAGGACGGAATGAGCAGTTCTTC. Its translation: CASSLGRNEQFF.

This clonotype turned up a few times. The J gene is TRBJ2-2, the V gene TRBV20-1; 7 bases are a match to TRBD2. V shed 1 base, J shed 1 base, and the junction held 6 bases outside the gene matches. This CDR3 is built from 16 residues. Germline V gives CDR1 DFQATT, CDR2 SNEGSKA (reference sequence). The CDR3 DNA reads as TGCAGTGCTAGAGTCGGGGAGGGTAGGAACACCGGGGAGCTGTTTTTT. Translated: CSARVGEGRNTGELFF.

The chain joins TRBV10-3 to TRBJ2-7, with D unclear. Germline lookup yields CDR1 ENHRY and CDR2 SYGVKD. Trimming took off 10 bases at V and 6 bases at J, with 31 bases between the two ends. There are 17 residues in the CDR3. CDR3 sequence: CATAFIFDPDQSSEQYF. DNA of the CDR3: TGTGCCACCGCGTTTATTTTTGACCCCGACCAGTCCAGCGAGCAGTACTTC.

The J gene is TRBJ1-2, the V gene TRBV11-1; possible D gene TRBD1, 5 bases. This CDR3 is built from 12 residues. CDR1 is SGHAT, CDR2 FQDESV, per germline (reference sequence). The V and J ends lost 5 bases and 9 bases respectively, with 13 bases between them. CDR3 DNA sequence: TGTGCCAGCAGCAATCAAAAGGGGCGCTACACCTTC. Residues: CASSNQKGRYTF.

The V gene is TRBV5-1, the J gene TRBJ2-7, with TRBD1 identical over 7 bases. Trimming took 3 bases from V and 3 from J; bases not matched to a gene: 6. There are 14 residues in the CDR3. Germline V gene data show CDR1 as SGHRS and CDR2 as YFSETQ. The CDR3 region has the DNA TGCGCCAGCAGCTGGGGACAGTCTCTCTACGAGCAGTACTTC. Its translation: CASSWGQSLYEQYF.

The rearrangement uses TRBV6-2 or TRBV6-3 and TRBJ2-7; 8 bases line up with TRBD1. V was clipped by 3 bases and J by 3 bases; unmatched bases: 4. CDR3 length: 14 amino acids. Germline CDR1 MNHEY, CDR2 SVGEGT. The CDR3 nucleotides are TGTGCCAGCAGTTATGGACAGGGTGACTACGAGCAGTACTTC. Protein: CASSYGQGDYEQYF.

CDR3 sequence: CASSGLAGANEQYF. As DNA, the CDR3 is TGTGCCAGCTCGGGACTAGCGGGAGCCAACGAGCAGTACTTC. The gene calls are TRBV18 and TRBJ2-7; the match to TRBD2 covers 14 bases. CDR3 length equals 14 residues. In germline, CDR1 is KGHSH, CDR2 LQKENI. Trimming took 6 bases from V and 5 from J; bases not matched to a gene: 3.

The table lists this clonotype with a few counts. Relative to the germline gene, one junction end is altered; a read error may explain this. V and J are TRBV7-9 and TRBJ2-1; D is uncertain. This CDR3 has 14 residues. The germline CDR1 and CDR2 sequences are SEHNR and FQNEAQ (reference sequence). CDR3 DNA: TGTGCCGGCAGCCCAACCGGTCTATACAATGAGCAGTTCTTC. Protein sequence: CAGSPTGLYNEQFF.

A word on this clonotype: Its ends do not fully match the called genes, so a read error is possible. J is TRBJ2-1 and V is TRBV11-2, with D tentatively TRBD1 (5 bases). The CDR3 is made up of 11 amino acids. Per germline, CDR1 SGHAT and CDR2 FQNNGV. The CDR3 DNA follows: TGTGCCAGCAGCTCTGGACACGAGACGATCTTC. This sequence encodes CASSSGHETIF.

This clonotype came up many times. The J gene is TRBJ2-3, the V gene TRBV20-1, with TRBD2 matching 7 bases. V shed 0 bases and J 2 bases; nucleotides not matched to a gene: 8. CDR1 is DFQATT and CDR2 is SNEGSKA in the germline V gene (reference sequence). The CDR3 contains 16 residues. The CDR3 coding sequence is TGCAGTGCTAGAGAATTAGTGCTAGCGGCCACAGATACGCAGTATTTT. This translates into CSARELVLAATDTQYF.

This clonotype turned up a few times. This chain uses TRBV2 with TRBJ1-6, with D unclear. The CDR3 covers 13 residues. V dropped 10 bases and J dropped 7 bases, with 14 bases sitting between them. Germline assignment: CDR1 SNHLY and CDR2 FYNNEI. The CDR3 region has the DNA TGTGCCACCCAACAGCAAAGGAATTCACCCCTCCACTTT. This encodes CATQQQRNSPLHF.

This clonotype has a handful of counts. The CDR3: CASSLGYTGGLQETQYF. The CDR3 DNA is TGTGCCAGCAGTTTAGGGTATACAGGGGGCCTCCAAGAGACCCAGTACTTC. V gene TRBV12-3 or TRBV12-4 combines with J gene TRBJ2-5, with 9 bases aligning to TRBD1. The CDR3 consists of 17 residues. V lost 1 base, J lost 1 base, and 7 bases stayed unmatched.

This clonotype was seen more than once but under ten times. CDR3 in amino acids: CASSWVRTGELFF. The CDR3 DNA follows: TGTGCCAGCAGTTGGGTTCGCACCGGGGAGCTGTTTTTT. The rearrangement joins TRBV27 to TRBJ2-2, with D unresolved. Trimming pared 4 bases from V and 4 bases from J, leaving 7 bases between. Germline V gives CDR1 MNHEY, CDR2 SMNVEV (reference sequence). This CDR3 contains 13 residues.